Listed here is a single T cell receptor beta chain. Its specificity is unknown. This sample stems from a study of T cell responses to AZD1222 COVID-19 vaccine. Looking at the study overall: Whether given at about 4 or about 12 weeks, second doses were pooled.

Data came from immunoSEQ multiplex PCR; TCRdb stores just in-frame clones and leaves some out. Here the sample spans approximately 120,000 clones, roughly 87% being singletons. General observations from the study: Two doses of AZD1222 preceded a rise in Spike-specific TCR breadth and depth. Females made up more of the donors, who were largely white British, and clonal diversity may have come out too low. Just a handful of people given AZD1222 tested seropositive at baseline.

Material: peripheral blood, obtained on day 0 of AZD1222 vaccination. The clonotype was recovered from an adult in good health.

In DNA form, the CDR3 reads TGTGCCTGGGAGACGAGGGGGGCGAACACTGAAGCTTTCTTT. It is translated as CAWETRGANTEAFF. The rearrangement links TRBV30 to TRBJ1-1, with a weak D call TRBD1 (6 bases). V shed 5 bases and J shed 1 base, with 14 bases lying between them. Per the germline V gene, CDR1 is GTSNPN and CDR2 is SVGIG (reference sequence). The CDR3 runs to 14 residues.